This passage covers 26 T cell receptor beta chains from one sample sequenced in a study of brain T cells in children with intractable seizures. The repertoire was sequenced with immunoSEQ multiplex PCR; TCRdb's copy has only in-frame clones and lacks some. The table shows 88,000 or so clones, with under 95% occurring only once. The sequencing used peripheral blood, collected at surgery. The source of these receptors is a girl aged 2-10 years with Rasmussen encephalitis and intractable seizures.

The chain recombines TRBV7-2 with TRBJ2-1; 8 bases align to TRBD2. Germline lookup yields CDR1 SGHTA and CDR2 FQGNSA. The CDR3 sequence is 16 residues long. V trimming: 0 bases; J trimming: 6 bases; junction bases outside the gene matches: 7. CDR3 in DNA: TGTGCCAGCAGCTTAGCCGGGACTAGTTCTTTCAATGAGCAGTTCTTC. It translates to CASSLAGTSSFNEQFF. Supplemented by reference TRBV7-2 and TRBJ2-1, the full variable domain reads GAGVSQSPSNKVTEKGKDVELRCDPISGHTALYWYRQSLGQGLEFLIYFQGNSAPDKSGLPSDRFSAERTGGSVSTLTIQRTQQEDSAVYLCASSLAGTSSFNEQFFGPGTRLTVL.

This rearrangement joins TRBV9 to TRBJ2-1; 12 nucleotides agree with TRBD2. With V trimmed by 0 bases and J by 8 bases, 9 bases remained unmatched. The CDR3 has 17 residues. Looked up from germline, CDR1 is SGDLS and CDR2 is YYNGEE. CDR3 coding DNA: TGTGCCAGCAGCGTAGACGGACTAGCGGGGTTCTCGGATGAGCAGTTCTTC. Translating gives CASSVDGLAGFSDEQFF.

This clone has just one count. The gene calls are TRBV2 and TRBJ2-7; maybe TRBD2 (6 bases). V was cut by 1 base and J by 1 base, with 11 bases left in between. The CDR3 covers 15 residues. The germline gives CDR1 SNHLY, CDR2 FYNNEI. Here the CDR3 DNA reads TGTGCCAGCAGTGAAGACCTAGCGCGATCCTACGAGCAGTACTTC. As protein: CASSEDLARSYEQYF.

V is TRBV30 and J is TRBJ1-6; no reliable D call. This CDR3 has 13 residues. Germline lookup yields CDR1 GTSNPN and CDR2 SVGIG (reference sequence). Trimming took off 5 bases at V and 3 bases at J, with 8 bases between the two ends. CDR3 DNA: TGTGCCTGGGCGCGGGACTATAATTCACCCCTCCACTTT. Its protein is CAWARDYNSPLHF.

The chain couples TRBV18 to TRBJ1-6, with TRBD1 as a possible D gene (5 bases). The V end lost 6 bases, the J end lost 9 bases, and 15 bases lay between the germline ends. There are 14 residues in the CDR3. Germline V gives CDR1 KGHSH, CDR2 LQKENI. The CDR3, as DNA: TGTGCCAGCTCGACCGGGACGGAAGGTTCACCCCTCCACTTT. Protein: CASSTGTEGSPLHF. The variable domain in full, with the rest retrieved from reference TRBV18 and TRBJ1-6, is NAGVMQNPRHLVRRRGQEARLRCSPMKGHSHVYWYRQLPEEGLKFMVYLQKENIIDESGMPKERFSAEFPKEGPSILRIQQVVRGDSAAYFCASSTGTEGSPLHFGNGTRLTVT.

This clone was detected a few times. For the CDR3, the DNA is TGTGCCAGCAGTGAAACAGGGCTAGGAAACACCATATATTTT. Amino acids: CASSETGLGNTIYF. The J gene is TRBJ1-3, the V gene TRBV6-1; D might be TRBD1 (6 bases). The CDR3 covers 14 residues. Looked up from germline, CDR1 is MNHNS and CDR2 is SASEGT. Between the trimmed V and J ends, which lost 2 bases and 4 bases, there was a span of 9 bases.

The chain has TRBV2 and TRBJ1-5; D unclear. The CDR3 is 14 amino acids. The ends were cut back, 5 bases at V and 0 bases at J, with 8 bases in the middle. Germline V gene lookup returns CDR1 SNHLY and CDR2 FYNNEI. CDR3 region: CASSQMYSNQPQHF. The CDR3 nucleotides read TGTGCCAGCAGTCAGATGTATAGCAATCAGCCCCAGCATTTT.

V usage is TRBV4-1 and J usage is TRBJ2-1, with D unclear. The CDR3 has 13 residues. The germline gives CDR1 MGHRA, CDR2 YSYEKL. The V gene lost 4 bases and the J gene lost 8 bases, with 12 bases spanning the gap. The CDR3 nucleotides are TGCGCCAGCAGCCCTCCGGGTGGGTATGAGCAGTTCTTC. Its translation is CASSPPGGYEQFF.

This chain connects TRBV11-2 to TRBJ1-4; 9 bases fit TRBD1. V was pared by 7 bases and J by 8 bases, with 11 bases of the junction left unmatched. The length of the CDR3 is 15 residues. Germline CDR1 and CDR2: SGHAT and FQNNGV. In nucleotides, the CDR3 is TGTGCCAGCACCACGGTCGGGACAGGGAGGGAAAAACTGTTTTTT. It yields the protein CASTTVGTGREKLFF.

The sample holds one count of this clone. The J gene is TRBJ2-1, the V gene TRBV30; D unresolved. Trimming shortened V by 1 base and J by 9 bases, and 16 bases separated the two germline ends. The germline V gene encodes CDR1 GTSNPN and CDR2 SVGIG (reference sequence). The CDR3 has 14 amino acids. CDR3 sequence reads: CAWSAASFVLEQFF. The CDR3 region has the DNA TGTGCCTGGAGTGCAGCCAGCTTTGTACTTGAGCAGTTCTTC.

CDR3 residues: CASSQGLAGGLAKNIQYF. In DNA, the CDR3 is TGTGCCAGCAGCCAAGGACTAGCGGGGGGACTAGCCAAAAACATTCAGTACTTC. The chain uses TRBV4-2 and TRBJ2-4, with 13 bases aligning to TRBD2. The V segment lost 1 base and the J segment 0 bases; nucleotides outside the gene matches: 3. This CDR3 has 18 amino acids. Germline-derived CDR1 and CDR2 are LGHNA and YNFKEQ.

The rearrangement links TRBV9 to TRBJ2-1; 12 nucleotides match TRBD2. There are 23 residues in the CDR3. Germline CDR1 SGDLS, CDR2 YYNGEE. Losses at the gene ends were 0 bases for V and 0 bases for J; bases not matched to a gene: 19. CDR3 in DNA: TGTGCCAGCAGCGTAGCTACGGCTAGCGGGAGGGGGCAGGCAACCAGCTCCTACAATGAGCAGTTCTTC. Amino acids: CASSVATASGRGQATSSYNEQFF.

This chain joins TRBV7-8 and TRBJ2-7; 8 nucleotides match TRBD1. Germline V gives CDR1 SGHVS, CDR2 FQNEAQ. V lost 4 bases and J lost 1; bases outside the gene matches: 6. CDR3 length: 15 residues. DNA of the CDR3: TGTGCCAGCAGCTCCGAAGGGACAGGATCCTACGAGCAGTACTTC. It yields the protein CASSSEGTGSYEQYF.

CDR3 in amino acids: CASSPLRAAEAFF. CDR3 in DNA: TGTGCCAGCAGCCCCTTGAGGGCTGCCGAAGCTTTCTTT. The V call is TRBV13, the J call TRBJ1-1; D not resolved. The V gene lost 5 bases and the J gene lost 8 bases, with 15 bases spanning the gap. The CDR3 is made up of 13 amino acids. CDR1 is PRHDT, CDR2 FYEKMQ, per germline (reference sequence).

The chain recombines TRBV7-9 with TRBJ1-3; 9 bases fit TRBD1. V lost 7 bases and J lost 6; bases outside the gene matches: 7. Per the germline V gene, CDR1 is SEHNR and CDR2 is FQNEAQ (reference sequence). The CDR3 consists of 14 residues. The CDR3 nucleotides read TGTGCCAGCACGACGGGACAGGGTTTAAACACCATATATTTT. Its translation: CASTTGQGLNTIYF.

The gene calls are TRBV10-2 and TRBJ1-1; D gene unclear. This CDR3 spans 13 amino acids. Looked up from germline, CDR1 is WSHSY and CDR2 is SAAADI. V was cut by 6 bases and J by 1 base, with 9 bases left in between. The DNA for the CDR3 is TGCGCCAGCAGGAATACCCCGAACACTGAAGCTTTCTTT. This encodes CASRNTPNTEAFF.

This CDR3 reads CATQPTGGGEKLFF. CDR3 DNA sequence: TGTGCCACCCAACCCACAGGGGGTGGGGAAAAACTGTTTTTT. The rearrangement uses TRBV6-6 and TRBJ1-4; 8 bases are a match to TRBD1. This CDR3 has 14 amino acids. Germline trimming cut 10 bases from V and 8 bases from J; bases unmatched to any gene: 12. Germline V CDR1 and CDR2: MNHNY, SVGAGI (reference sequence).

The chain has TRBV21-1 and TRBJ2-1; the D call of TRBD2 is as the table states it, not checked on the DNA. TRBV21-1 is given as a pseudogene. This CDR3 has 18 residues. The CDR3 reads CASAQGPEGLAGRHEQFF. For the CDR3, the DNA is TGTGCCAGCGCCCAGGGCCCCGAGGGACTAGCGGGACGTCACGAGCAGTTCTTC.

The chain joins TRBV5-8 to TRBJ1-5; possible D gene TRBD1, 6 bases. The ends were cut back, 3 bases at V and 7 bases at J, with 14 bases in the middle. Germline lookup yields CDR1 SGHTS and CDR2 YDEGEE. The CDR3 length is 14 residues. CDR3: CASSSGGWGQPQHF. The DNA of the CDR3 is TGTGCCAGCAGCTCGGGGGGCTGGGGCCAGCCCCAGCATTTT.

The chain couples TRBV3-1 (or the pseudogene TRBV3-2) to TRBJ2-1; D is possibly TRBD1 (5 bases). The CDR3 contains 13 residues. CDR1 is LGHDT, CDR2 YNNKEL, per germline (reference sequence). V was trimmed by 3 bases and J by 8 bases, leaving 11 bases between them. Here the CDR3 reads CASSHRARDEQFF. The CDR3 DNA reads TGTGCCAGCAGCCACAGGGCAAGGGATGAGCAGTTCTTC.

The CDR3 sequence: CASSLTDRANTEAFF. DNA of the CDR3: TGTGCCAGCAGCTTAACCGACAGGGCAAACACTGAAGCTTTCTTT. V is TRBV5-5 and J is TRBJ1-1, with 7 bases fitting TRBD1. The germline CDR1 and CDR2 sequences are SGHKS and YYEKEE (reference sequence). The CDR3 extends over 15 amino acids. V lost 2 bases and J lost 2; bases outside the gene matches: 6.

The V call is TRBV6-5, the J call TRBJ1-6; D remains unclear. Trimming left V 0 bases short and J 8 bases short, with 5 bases between. Germline values: CDR1 MNHEY, CDR2 SVGAGI. The CDR3 sequence is 13 residues long. The CDR3 DNA reads as TGTGCCAGCAGTTACTCGAAAGATTCACCCCTCCACTTT. Translation gives CASSYSKDSPLHF.

The genes are TRBV24-1 and TRBJ2-3, with D possibly TRBD2 on 5 matching bases. Germline loops: CDR1 KGHDR, CDR2 SFDVKD. V gave up 0 bases and J gave up 9 bases, with 15 bases separating them. The CDR3 is 15 amino acids. CDR3 nucleotides: TGTGCCACCAGTGATTTGCAATTGGGAGAAGAGACGCAGTATTTT. Its protein is CATSDLQLGEETQYF.

This clone was counted once. This sequence joins TRBV7-3 and TRBJ2-2; D gene ambiguous. The CDR3 is made up of 14 amino acids. CDR1 and CDR2 (germline): SGHTA, FQGTGA. Trimming shortened V by 6 bases and J by 3 bases, and 11 bases separated the two germline ends. This chain's CDR3 is CASRNLGYTGELFF. The CDR3 coding sequence is TGTGCCAGCAGAAACCTTGGGTACACCGGGGAGCTGTTTTTT.

This clone was seen a few times. The V and J genes are TRBV28 and TRBJ2-1, with D possibly TRBD2 on 6 matching bases. The CDR3 is 16 amino acids. The germline V gene has CDR1 MDHEN and CDR2 SYDVKM. With 6 bases removed from V and 4 bases from J, the gap between germline ends came to 19 bases. CDR3 residues: CASSVDAGLTYNEQFF. The CDR3 DNA follows: TGTGCCAGCAGCGTAGATGCGGGGCTGACTTACAATGAGCAGTTCTTC.

CDR3 amino acids: CASSIEGPGLAPFTDTQYF. DNA of the CDR3: TGTGCCAGTAGTATAGAAGGACCGGGACTAGCTCCCTTCACAGATACGCAGTATTTT. J is TRBJ2-3 and V is TRBV19; 9 bases match TRBD2. Germline V gives CDR1 LNHDA, CDR2 SQIVND (reference sequence). Germline trimming cut 0 bases from V and 2 bases from J; bases unmatched to any gene: 12. CDR3 size: 19 residues. The whole variable domain, filled in from reference TRBV19 and TRBJ2-3, reads DGGITQSPKYLFRKEGQNVTLSCEQNLNHDAMYWYRQDPGQGLRLIYYSQIVNDFQKGDIAEGYSVSREKKESFPLTVTSAQKNPTAFYLCASSIEGPGLAPFTDTQYFGPGTRLTVL.